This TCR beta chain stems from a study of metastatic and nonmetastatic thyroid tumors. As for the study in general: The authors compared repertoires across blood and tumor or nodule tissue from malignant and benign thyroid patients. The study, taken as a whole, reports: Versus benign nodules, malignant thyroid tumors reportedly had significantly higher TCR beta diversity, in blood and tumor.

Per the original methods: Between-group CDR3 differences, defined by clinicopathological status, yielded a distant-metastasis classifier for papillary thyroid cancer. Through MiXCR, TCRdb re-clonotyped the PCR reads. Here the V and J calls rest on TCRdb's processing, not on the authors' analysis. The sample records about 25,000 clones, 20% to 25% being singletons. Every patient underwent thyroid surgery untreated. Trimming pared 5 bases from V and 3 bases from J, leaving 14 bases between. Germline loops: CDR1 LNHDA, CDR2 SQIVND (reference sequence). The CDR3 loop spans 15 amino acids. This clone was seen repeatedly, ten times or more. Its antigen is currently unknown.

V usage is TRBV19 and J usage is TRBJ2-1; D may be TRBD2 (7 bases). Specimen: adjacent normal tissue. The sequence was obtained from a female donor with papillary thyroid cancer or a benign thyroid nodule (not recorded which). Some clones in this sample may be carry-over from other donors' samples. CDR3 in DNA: TGTGCCAGTAGTGAGGGGGGCGGGAGCTACAATGAGCAGTTCTTC. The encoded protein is CASSEGGGSYNEQFF.